The entry below gives a single T cell receptor (beta chain) sequence along with its context. Its antigen is unknown. This record comes from a study of Graves' ophthalmopathy and Graves' hyperthyroidism. General study findings and limits: Blood also contained most of the expanded thyroid clonotypes above 0.001 frequency.

Investigators amplified TCR beta CDR3 regions from RNA transcripts. First-round RT-PCR relied on HTBI primers, and a second-round multiplex PCR came next. TCRdb reprocessed the multiplex PCR reads via MiXCR and lists one record per CDR3 protein. The data hold about 700,000 distinct CDR3 sequences, with 40% observed a single time. Every ophthalmopathy donor presented moderate-to-severe activity, CAS ≥3, NOSPECS ≥4 and duration under 3 months. A diagnosis was made from clinical symptoms together with serum thyroxine, TRAb, thyroid ultrasound and orbital computed tomography. Germline V lookup: CDR1 DFQATT, CDR2 SNEGSKA (reference sequence). This CDR3 is 15 amino acids long. The V and J ends lost 0 bases and 3 bases respectively, with 15 bases between them.

The chain combines TRBV20-1 with TRBJ2-7; no firm D call. Sequencing was carried out using peripheral blood. The TCR was taken from an adult man with Graves' ophthalmopathy. This CDR3 is CSARDKGRPFYEQYF. As DNA, the CDR3 is TGCAGTGCTAGAGATAAGGGCAGGCCTTTCTACGAGCAGTACTTC.